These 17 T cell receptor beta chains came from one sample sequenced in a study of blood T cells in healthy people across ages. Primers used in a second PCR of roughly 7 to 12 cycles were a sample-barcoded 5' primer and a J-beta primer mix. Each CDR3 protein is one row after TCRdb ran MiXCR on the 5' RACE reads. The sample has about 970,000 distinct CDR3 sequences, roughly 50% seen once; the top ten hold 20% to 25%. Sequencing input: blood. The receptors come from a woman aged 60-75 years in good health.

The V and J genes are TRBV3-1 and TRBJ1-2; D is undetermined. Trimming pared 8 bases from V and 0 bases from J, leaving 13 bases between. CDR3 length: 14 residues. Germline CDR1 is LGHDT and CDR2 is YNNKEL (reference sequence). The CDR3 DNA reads TGTGCCAGCGGCAACGAGCAGTCTAACTATGGCTACACCTTC. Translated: CASGNEQSNYGYTF.

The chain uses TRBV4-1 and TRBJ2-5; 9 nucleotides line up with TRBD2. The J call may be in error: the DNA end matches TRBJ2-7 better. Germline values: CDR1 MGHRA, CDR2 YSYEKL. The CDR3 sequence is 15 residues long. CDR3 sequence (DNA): TGCGCCAGCAGGGAGGCTTGGCGGGAGGGTGGCGAGCAGTACTTC. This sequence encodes CASREAWREGGEQYF.

The CDR3 DNA reads TGTGCCAGCATCTCAGGGGAAACAGGAGCCTACGAGCAGTACTTC. As protein: CASISGETGAYEQYF. V gene TRBV28 combines with J gene TRBJ2-7; D is possibly TRBD1 (6 bases). Germline V gene lookup returns CDR1 MDHEN and CDR2 SYDVKM. V gave up 7 bases and J gave up 2 bases, with 18 bases separating them. There are 15 residues in the CDR3.

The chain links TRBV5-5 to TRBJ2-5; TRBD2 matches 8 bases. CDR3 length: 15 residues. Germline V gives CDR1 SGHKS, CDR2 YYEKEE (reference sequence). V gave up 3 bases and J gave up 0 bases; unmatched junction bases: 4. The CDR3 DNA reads TGTGCCAGCAGCTGGACTAGCTTGTACCAAGAGACCCAGTACTTC. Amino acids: CASSWTSLYQETQYF. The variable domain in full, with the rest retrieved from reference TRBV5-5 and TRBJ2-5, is DAGVTQSPTHLIKTRGQQVTLRCSPISGHKSVSWYQQVLGQGPQFIFQYYEKEERGRGNFPDRFSARQFPNYSSELNVNALLLGDSALYLCASSWTSLYQETQYFGPGTRLLVL.

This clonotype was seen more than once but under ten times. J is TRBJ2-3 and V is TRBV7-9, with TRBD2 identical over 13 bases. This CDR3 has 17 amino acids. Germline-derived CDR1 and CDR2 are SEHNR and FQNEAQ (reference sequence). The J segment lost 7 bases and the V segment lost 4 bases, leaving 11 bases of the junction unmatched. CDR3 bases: TGTGCCAGCAGCTATGGACTAGCGGGGGTCACCCAGAATACGCAGTATTTT. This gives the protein CASSYGLAGVTQNTQYF.

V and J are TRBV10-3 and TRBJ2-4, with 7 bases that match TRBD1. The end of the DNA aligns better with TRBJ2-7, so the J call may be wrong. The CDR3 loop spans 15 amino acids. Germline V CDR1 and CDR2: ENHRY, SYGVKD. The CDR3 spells CAISVDQGVNYEQYF. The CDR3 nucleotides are TGTGCCATCAGTGTTGATCAGGGGGTTAATTACGAGCAGTACTTC.

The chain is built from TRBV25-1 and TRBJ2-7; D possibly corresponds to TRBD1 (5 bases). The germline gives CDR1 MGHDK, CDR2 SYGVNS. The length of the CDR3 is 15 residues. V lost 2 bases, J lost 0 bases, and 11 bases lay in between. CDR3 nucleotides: TGTGCCAGCAGTGAAATAGGGGCCATCTCCTACGAGCAGTACTTC. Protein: CASSEIGAISYEQYF.

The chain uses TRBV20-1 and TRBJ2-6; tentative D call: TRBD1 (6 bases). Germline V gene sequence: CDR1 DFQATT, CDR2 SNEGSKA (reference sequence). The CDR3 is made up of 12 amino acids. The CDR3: CSGQPQANVLTF. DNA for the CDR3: TGCAGCGGACAGCCTCAAGCCAACGTCCTGACTTTC.

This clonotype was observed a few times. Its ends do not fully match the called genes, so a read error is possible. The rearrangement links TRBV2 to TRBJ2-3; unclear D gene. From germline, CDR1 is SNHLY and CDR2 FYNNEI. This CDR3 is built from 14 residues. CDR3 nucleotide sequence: TGTGCCGGCAGTGACGGGCCCGGCACAGATACGCAGTATTTT. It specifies CAGSDGPGTDTQYF.

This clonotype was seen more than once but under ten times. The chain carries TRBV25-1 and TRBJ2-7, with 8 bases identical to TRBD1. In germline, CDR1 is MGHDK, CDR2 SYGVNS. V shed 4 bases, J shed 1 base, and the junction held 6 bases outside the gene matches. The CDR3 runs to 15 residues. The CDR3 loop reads CASSGPGQASYEQYF. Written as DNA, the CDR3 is TGTGCCAGCAGTGGGCCGGGACAGGCATCCTACGAGCAGTACTTC.

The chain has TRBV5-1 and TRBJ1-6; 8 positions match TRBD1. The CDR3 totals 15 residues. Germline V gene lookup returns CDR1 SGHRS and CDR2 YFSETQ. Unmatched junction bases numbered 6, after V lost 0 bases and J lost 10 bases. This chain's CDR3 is CASSLGDRGSSPLHF. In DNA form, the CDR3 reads TGCGCCAGCAGCTTGGGTGACAGGGGATCCTCACCCCTCCACTTT.

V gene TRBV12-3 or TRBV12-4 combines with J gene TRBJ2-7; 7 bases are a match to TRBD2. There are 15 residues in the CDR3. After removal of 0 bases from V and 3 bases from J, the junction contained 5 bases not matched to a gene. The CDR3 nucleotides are TGTGCCAGCAGTTTAGCGGGAGGGCGAAACTACGAGCAGTACTTC. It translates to CASSLAGGRNYEQYF.

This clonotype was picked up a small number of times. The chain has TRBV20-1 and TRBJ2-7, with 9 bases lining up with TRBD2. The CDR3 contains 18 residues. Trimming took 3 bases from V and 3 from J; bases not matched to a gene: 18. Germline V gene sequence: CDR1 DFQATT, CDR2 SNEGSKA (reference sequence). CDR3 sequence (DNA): TGCAGTGCTAGCCCGTACACCCTCCGGACTAGCGCGGACTACGAGCAGTACTTC. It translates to CSASPYTLRTSADYEQYF.

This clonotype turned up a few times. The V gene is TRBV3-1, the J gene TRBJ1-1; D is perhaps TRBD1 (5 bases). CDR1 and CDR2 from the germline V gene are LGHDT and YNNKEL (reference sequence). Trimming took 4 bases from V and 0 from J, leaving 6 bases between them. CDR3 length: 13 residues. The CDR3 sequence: CASSPTVNTEAFF. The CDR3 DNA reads TGTGCCAGCAGCCCGACAGTGAACACTGAAGCTTTCTTT.

CDR3 in DNA: TGTGCCAGCAGCCGGACAGGAGAGTACCAAGAGACCCAGTACTTC. Protein: CASSRTGEYQETQYF. This chain uses TRBV14 with TRBJ2-5, with 7 bases lining up with TRBD1. CDR1 and CDR2 from the germline V gene are SGHDN and FVKESK. V was clipped by 4 bases and J by 0 bases; unmatched bases: 5. CDR3 length: 15 residues.

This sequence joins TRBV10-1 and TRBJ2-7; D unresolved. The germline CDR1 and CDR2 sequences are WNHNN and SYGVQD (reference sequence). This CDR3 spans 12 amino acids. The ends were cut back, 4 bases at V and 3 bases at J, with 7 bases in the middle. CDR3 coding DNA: TGCGCCAGCAGTGGCAATCTCTACGAGCAGTACTTC. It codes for CASSGNLYEQYF.

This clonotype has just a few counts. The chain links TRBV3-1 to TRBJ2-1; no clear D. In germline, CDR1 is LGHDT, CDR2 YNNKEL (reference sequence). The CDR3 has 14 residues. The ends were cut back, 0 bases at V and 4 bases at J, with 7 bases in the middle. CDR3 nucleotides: TGTGCCAGCAGCCAAGAGACCTTTTACAATGAGCAGTTCTTC. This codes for CASSQETFYNEQFF.